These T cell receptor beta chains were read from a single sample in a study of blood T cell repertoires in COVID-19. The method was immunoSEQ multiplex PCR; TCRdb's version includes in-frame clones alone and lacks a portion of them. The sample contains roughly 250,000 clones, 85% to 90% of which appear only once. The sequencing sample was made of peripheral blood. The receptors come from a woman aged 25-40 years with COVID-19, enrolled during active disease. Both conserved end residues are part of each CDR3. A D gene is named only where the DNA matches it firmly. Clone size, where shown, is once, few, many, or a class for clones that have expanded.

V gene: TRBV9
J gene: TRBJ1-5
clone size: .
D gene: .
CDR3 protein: CASSVAEQGRIRPQHF
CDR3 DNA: TGTGCCAGCAGCGTAGCGGAACAGGGAAGAATCAGGCCCCAGCATTTT

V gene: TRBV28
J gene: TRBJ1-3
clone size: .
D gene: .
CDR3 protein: CASSFWSESAGNTIYF
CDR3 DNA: TGTGCCAGCAGTTTTTGGTCCGAAAGCGCTGGAAACACCATATATTTT

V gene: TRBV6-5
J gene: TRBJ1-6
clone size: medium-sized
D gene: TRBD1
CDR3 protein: CASSYQGARPLHF
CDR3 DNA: TGTGCCAGCAGTTACCAGGGGGCGCGGCCCCTCCACTTT

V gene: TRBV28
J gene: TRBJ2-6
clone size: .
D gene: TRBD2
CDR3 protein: CASSPSGGAAGANVLTF
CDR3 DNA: TGTGCCAGCAGCCCTAGCGGGGGGGCGGCAGGGGCCAACGTCCTGACTTTC

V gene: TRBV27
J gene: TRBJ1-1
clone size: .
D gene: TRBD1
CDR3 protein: CASSPWTGNTEAFF
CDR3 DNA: TGTGCCAGCAGTCCCTGGACAGGGAACACTGAAGCTTTCTTT

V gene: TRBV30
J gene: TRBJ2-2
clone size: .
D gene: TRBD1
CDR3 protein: CAWSPRGRFNTGELFF
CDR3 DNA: TGTGCCTGGAGTCCCAGGGGGCGCTTCAACACCGGGGAGCTGTTTTTT

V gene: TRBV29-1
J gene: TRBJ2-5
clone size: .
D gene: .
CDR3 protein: CSARRGRGFQETQYF
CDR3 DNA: TGCAGCGCCCGACGCGGCAGGGGATTCCAAGAGACCCAGTACTTC

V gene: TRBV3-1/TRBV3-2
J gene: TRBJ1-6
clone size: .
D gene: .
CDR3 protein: CASSQGGPGGRISPLHF
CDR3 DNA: TGTGCCAGCAGCCAAGGCGGGCCGGGAGGGAGAATATCACCCCTCCACTTT

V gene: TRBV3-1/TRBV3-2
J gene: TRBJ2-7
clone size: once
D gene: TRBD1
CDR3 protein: CASSHGTGVLSYEQYF
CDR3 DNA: TGTGCCAGCAGCCACGGGACAGGGGTACTGTCCTACGAGCAGTACTTC

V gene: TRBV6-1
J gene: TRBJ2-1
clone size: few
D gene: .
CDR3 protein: CASSETGNGWGNEQFF
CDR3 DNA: TGTGCCAGCAGTGAGACAGGTAACGGGTGGGGAAATGAGCAGTTCTTC

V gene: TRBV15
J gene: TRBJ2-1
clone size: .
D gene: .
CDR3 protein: CATSTPPRTDEQFF
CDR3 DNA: TGTGCCACCAGCACCCCCCCGCGGACAGATGAGCAGTTCTTC

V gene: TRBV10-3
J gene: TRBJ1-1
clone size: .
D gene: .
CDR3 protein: CAISDDRRNTEAFF
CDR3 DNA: TGTGCCATCAGTGACGACAGGAGGAACACTGAAGCTTTCTTT

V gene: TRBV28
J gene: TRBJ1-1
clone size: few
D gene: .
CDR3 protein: CASSLPGLEAFF
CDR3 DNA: TGTGCCAGCAGTTTACCAGGGCTTGAAGCTTTCTTT

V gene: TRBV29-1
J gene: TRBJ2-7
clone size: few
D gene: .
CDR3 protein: CSVRDNSYEQYF
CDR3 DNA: TGCAGCGTCCGGGACAACTCCTACGAGCAGTACTTC

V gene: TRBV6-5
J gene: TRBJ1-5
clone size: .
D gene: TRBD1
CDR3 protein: CASRAGQGNQPQHF
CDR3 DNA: TGTGCCAGCAGAGCGGGACAGGGTAATCAGCCCCAGCATTTT

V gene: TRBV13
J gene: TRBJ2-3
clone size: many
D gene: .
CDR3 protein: CATHPTDTDTQYF
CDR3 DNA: TGTGCCACCCATCCGACTGACACAGATACGCAGTATTTT

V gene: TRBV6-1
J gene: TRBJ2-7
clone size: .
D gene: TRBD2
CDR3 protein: CASSEGLDPIYEQYF
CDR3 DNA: TGTGCCAGCAGTGAGGGACTAGACCCCATCTACGAGCAGTACTTC

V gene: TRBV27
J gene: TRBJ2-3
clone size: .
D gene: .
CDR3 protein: CASTAGGESTDTQYF
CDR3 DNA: TGTGCCAGCACGGCCGGCGGGGAGAGTACAGATACGCAGTATTTT

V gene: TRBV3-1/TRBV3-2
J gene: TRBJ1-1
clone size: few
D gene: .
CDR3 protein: CASSQGGEAFF
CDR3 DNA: TGTGCCAGCAGCCAAGGAGGAGAAGCTTTCTTT

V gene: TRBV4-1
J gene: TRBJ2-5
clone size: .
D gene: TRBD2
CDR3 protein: CASSQDVGLAGETQYF
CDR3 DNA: TGCGCCAGCAGCCAAGATGTAGGGCTAGCGGGGGAGACCCAGTACTTC

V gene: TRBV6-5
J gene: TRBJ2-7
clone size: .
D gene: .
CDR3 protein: CASSYLGVSNEQYF
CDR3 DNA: TGTGCCAGCAGTTACCTAGGGGTATCTAACGAGCAGTACTTC

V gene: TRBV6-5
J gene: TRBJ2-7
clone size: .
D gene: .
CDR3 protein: CASSYQGETDEQYF
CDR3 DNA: TGTGCCAGCAGTTACCAAGGCGAGACAGACGAGCAGTACTTC